Given below is one T cell receptor beta chain in context. Its antigen is not known. Trimming took 4 bases from V and 1 from J, leaving 10 bases between them. This CDR3 contains 14 residues. CDR1 and CDR2 from the germline V gene are MNHNS and SASEGT. This specimen belongs to a study of early T cells in non-severe SARS-CoV-2 infection. On the study more broadly: Chains were unpaired, as sequencing was done on bulk RNA from unsorted whole blood.

Study conclusions and caveats: In VDJdb matching, anti-spike CD8 responses were favored while private and CD4 specificities went missing.

In the library, individual cDNA molecules carried attached unique molecular identifiers. Via MiXCR, TCRdb re-called the 5' RACE reads, giving one row per CDR3 protein. The sample holds over 95,000 distinct CDR3 sequences; 16% are singletons and the top ten take around 1.3%. The specimen sequenced was whole blood. The rearrangement links TRBV6-1 to TRBJ1-1; unclear D gene. The receptor was derived from an adult who was a healthcare worker with PCR-confirmed SARS-CoV-2 infection or an uninfected control (not recorded which). In DNA, the CDR3 is TGTGCCAGCAGTGCCCCCAGAGGGAACACTGAAGCTTTCTTT. It translates to CASSAPRGNTEAFF.